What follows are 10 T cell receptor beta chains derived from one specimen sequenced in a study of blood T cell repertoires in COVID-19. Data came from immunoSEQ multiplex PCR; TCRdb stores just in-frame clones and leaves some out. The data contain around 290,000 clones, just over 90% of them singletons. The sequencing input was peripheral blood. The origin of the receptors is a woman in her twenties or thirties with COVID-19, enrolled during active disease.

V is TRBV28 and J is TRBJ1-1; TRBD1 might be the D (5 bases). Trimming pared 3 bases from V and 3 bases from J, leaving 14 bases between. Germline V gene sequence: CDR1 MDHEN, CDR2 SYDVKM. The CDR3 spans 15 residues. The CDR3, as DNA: TGTGCCAGCAGTTTTTGGGGCAGGAGGGACACTGAAGCTTTCTTT. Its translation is CASSFWGRRDTEAFF.

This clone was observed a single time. CDR3 nucleotides: TGTGCCAGCAGCCAAGGGAAGCGACTAGCGGGAGGGCAAGAGCAGTACTTC. Translation gives CASSQGKRLAGGQEQYF. J is TRBJ2-7 and V is TRBV3-1 (or the pseudogene TRBV3-2), with 14 nucleotides matching TRBD2. J was trimmed by 7 bases and V by 1 base; bases with no gene match: 9. CDR1 is LGHDT, CDR2 YNNKEL, per germline (reference sequence). The CDR3 extends over 17 amino acids.

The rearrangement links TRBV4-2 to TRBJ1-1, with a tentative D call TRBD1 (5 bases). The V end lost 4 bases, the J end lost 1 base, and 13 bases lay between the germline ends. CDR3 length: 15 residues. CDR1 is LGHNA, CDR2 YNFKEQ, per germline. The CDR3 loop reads CASSLDPTGNTEAFF. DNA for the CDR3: TGTGCCAGCAGCCTGGACCCTACAGGGAACACTGAAGCTTTCTTT.

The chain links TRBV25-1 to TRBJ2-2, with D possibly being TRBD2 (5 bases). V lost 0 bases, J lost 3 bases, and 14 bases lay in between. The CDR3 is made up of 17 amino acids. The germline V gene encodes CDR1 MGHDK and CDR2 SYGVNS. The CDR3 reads CASSEYFGGRDTGELFF. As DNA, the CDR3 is TGTGCCAGCAGTGAATATTTCGGCGGGCGGGACACCGGGGAGCTGTTTTTT. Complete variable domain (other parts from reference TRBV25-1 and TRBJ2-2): EADIYQTPRYLVIGTGKKITLECSQTMGHDKMYWYQQDPGMELHLIHYSYGVNSTEKGDLSSESTVSRIRTEHFPLTLESARPSHTSQYLCASSEYFGGRDTGELFFGEGSRLTVL.

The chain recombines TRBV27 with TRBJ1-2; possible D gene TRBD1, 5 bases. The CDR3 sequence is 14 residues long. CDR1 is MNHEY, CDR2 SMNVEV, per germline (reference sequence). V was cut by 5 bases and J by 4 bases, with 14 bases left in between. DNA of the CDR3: TGTGCCAGCAGTCCCCTTGGGGGGTTCTATGGCTACACCTTC. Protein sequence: CASSPLGGFYGYTF.

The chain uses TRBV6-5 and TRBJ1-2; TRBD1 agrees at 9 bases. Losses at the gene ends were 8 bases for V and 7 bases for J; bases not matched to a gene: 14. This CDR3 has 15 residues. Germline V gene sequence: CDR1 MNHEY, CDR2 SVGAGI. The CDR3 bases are TGTGCCAGCTCACCCCGGGACAGGGAGGGGCGTGGCTACACCTTC. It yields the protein CASSPRDREGRGYTF.

CDR3 nucleotide sequence: TGTGCCAGCAGTCCAGGGGACAGCAGAGCGACCTACGAGCAGTACTTC. It specifies CASSPGDSRATYEQYF. The J gene is TRBJ2-7, the V gene TRBV27; 7 bases line up with TRBD1. The CDR3 runs 16 residues. The germline V gene encodes CDR1 MNHEY and CDR2 SMNVEV (reference sequence). Trimming took 5 bases from V and 2 from J; bases not matched to a gene: 12.

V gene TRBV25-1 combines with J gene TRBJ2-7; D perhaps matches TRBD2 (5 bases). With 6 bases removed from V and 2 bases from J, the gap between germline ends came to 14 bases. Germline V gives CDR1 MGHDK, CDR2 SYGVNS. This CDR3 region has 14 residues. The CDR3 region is CASSSQRGPYEQYF. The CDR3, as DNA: TGTGCCAGCAGCTCTCAACGGGGTCCCTACGAGCAGTACTTC.

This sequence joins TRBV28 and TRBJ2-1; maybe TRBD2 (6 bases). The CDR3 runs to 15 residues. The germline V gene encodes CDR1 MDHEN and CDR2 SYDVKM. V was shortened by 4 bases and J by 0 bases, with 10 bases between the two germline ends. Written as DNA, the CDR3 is TGTGCCAGCAGTTCCGGAGGGAGCTCCTACAATGAGCAGTTCTTC. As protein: CASSSGGSSYNEQFF.

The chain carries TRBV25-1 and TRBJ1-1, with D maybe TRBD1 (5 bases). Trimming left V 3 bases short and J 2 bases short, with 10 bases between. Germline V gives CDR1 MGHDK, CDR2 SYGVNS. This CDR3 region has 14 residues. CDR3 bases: TGTGCCAGCAGTGATGGAGACAGCAACACTGAAGCTTTCTTT. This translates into CASSDGDSNTEAFF. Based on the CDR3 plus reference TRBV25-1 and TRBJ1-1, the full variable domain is EADIYQTPRYLVIGTGKKITLECSQTMGHDKMYWYQQDPGMELHLIHYSYGVNSTEKGDLSSESTVSRIRTEHFPLTLESARPSHTSQYLCASSDGDSNTEAFFGQGTRLTVV.